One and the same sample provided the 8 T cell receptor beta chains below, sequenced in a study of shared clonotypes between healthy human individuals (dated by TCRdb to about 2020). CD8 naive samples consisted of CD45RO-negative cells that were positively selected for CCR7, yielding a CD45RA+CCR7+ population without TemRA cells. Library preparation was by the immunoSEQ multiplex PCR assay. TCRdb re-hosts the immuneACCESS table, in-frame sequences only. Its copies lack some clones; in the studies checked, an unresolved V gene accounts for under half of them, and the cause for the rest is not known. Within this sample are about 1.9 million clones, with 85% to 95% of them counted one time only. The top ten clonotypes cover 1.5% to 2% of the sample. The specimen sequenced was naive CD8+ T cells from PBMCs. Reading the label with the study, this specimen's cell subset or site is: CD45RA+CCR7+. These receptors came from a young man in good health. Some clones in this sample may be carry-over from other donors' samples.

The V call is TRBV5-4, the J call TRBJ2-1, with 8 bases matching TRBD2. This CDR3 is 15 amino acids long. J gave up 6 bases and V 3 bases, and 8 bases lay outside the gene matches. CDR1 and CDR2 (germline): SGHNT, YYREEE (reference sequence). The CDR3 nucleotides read TGTGCCAGCAGCTGGAAGCGGGAGTCGAGCAATGAGCAGTTCTTC. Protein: CASSWKRESSNEQFF.

The CDR3 sequence is CASSSSTSGSYNEQFF. The CDR3 DNA reads TGTGCCAGCAGTTCCTCCACTAGCGGGAGTTACAATGAGCAGTTCTTC. The chain combines TRBV27 with TRBJ2-1; the match to TRBD2 covers 11 bases. J gave up 4 bases and V 4 bases, and 6 bases lay outside the gene matches. Germline values: CDR1 MNHEY, CDR2 SMNVEV (reference sequence). CDR3 length equals 16 residues.

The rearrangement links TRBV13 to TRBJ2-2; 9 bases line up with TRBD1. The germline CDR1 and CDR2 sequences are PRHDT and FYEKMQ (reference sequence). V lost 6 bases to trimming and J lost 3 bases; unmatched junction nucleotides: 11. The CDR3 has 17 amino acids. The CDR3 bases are TGTGCCAGCAGTCCTCCCCCGGGACAGGGACACACCGGGGAGCTGTTTTTT. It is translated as CASSPPPGQGHTGELFF.

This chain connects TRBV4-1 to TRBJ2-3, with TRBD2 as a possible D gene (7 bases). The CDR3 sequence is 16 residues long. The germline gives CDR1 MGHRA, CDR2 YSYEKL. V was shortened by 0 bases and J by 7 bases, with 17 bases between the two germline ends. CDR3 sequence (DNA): TGCGCCAGCAGCCAAGATCCGCGCGGGGGCCGCAATACGCAGTATTTT. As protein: CASSQDPRGGRNTQYF.

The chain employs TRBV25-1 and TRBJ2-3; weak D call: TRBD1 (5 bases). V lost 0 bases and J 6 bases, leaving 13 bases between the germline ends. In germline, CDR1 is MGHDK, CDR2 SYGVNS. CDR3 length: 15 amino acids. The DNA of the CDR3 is TGTGCCAGCAGTGAATATCCCGTCCCAGGGGATACGCAGTATTTT. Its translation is CASSEYPVPGDTQYF.

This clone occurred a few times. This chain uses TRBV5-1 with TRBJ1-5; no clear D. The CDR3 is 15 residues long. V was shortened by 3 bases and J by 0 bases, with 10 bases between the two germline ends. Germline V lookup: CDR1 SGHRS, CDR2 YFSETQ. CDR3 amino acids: CASSYGGYSNQPQHF. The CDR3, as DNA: TGCGCCAGCAGCTACGGCGGGTATAGCAATCAGCCCCAGCATTTT.

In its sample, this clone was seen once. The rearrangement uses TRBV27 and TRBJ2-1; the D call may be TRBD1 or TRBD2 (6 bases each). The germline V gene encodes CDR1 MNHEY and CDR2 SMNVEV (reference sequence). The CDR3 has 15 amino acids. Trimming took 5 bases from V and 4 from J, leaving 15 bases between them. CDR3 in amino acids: CASSMDGGFYNEQFF. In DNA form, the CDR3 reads TGTGCCAGCAGTATGGACGGGGGCTTTTACAATGAGCAGTTCTTC.

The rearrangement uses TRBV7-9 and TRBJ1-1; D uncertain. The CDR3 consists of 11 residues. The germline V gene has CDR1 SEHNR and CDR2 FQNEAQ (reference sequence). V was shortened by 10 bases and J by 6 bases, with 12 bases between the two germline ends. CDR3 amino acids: CANMVGSEAFF. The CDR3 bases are TGTGCCAATATGGTCGGGTCTGAAGCTTTCTTT.